The clone carrying this TCR beta chain was recorded only once. Its antigen is currently unknown. Data came from immunoSEQ multiplex PCR; TCRdb stores just in-frame clones and leaves some out. The repertoire includes roughly 12,000 clones, less than 75% of them detected once, and more than 8% sits in the top ten. The data were taken from a study of CD4+ T cells in melanoma. The CDR3 has 12 amino acids. Germline loops: CDR1 LNHNV, CDR2 YYDKDF (reference sequence). The V and J ends lost 1 base and 7 bases respectively, with 7 bases between them. Notes on the study in general: CD8+ T cell, macrophage and B cell function reportedly correlated with neoantigen-specific CD4+ T cells.

Sequenced input: cells from a culture (not recorded whether cultured in vitro). The rearrangement uses TRBV15 and TRBJ1-2; TRBD1 might be the D (5 bases). The clonotype originates from a human donor with melanoma. The CDR3 DNA is TGTGCCACCAGCAGAGCCGACAGTGGCTACACCTTC. Translated: CATSRADSGYTF. Supplemented by reference TRBV15 and TRBJ1-2, the full variable domain reads DAMVIQNPRYQVTQFGKPVTLSCSQTLNHNVMYWYQQKSSQAPKLLFHYYDKDFNNEADTPDNFQSRRPNTSFCFLDIRSPGLGDTAMYLCATSRADSGYTFGSGTRLTVV.